This paragraph reports one T cell receptor beta chain. The data derive from a study of blood T cell repertoires in COVID-19. Sequencing was performed with immunoSEQ multiplex PCR; in TCRdb, only in-frame clones are kept and a portion is missing. The sample yields about 330,000 clones, 88% seen once. This clonotype was sampled from a young man who had recovered from COVID-19. Sequenced: PBMCs or T cells enriched from blood (not recorded which).

CDR3 sequence reads: CASSSFVDQGPNSPLHF. CDR3 nucleotides: TGTGCCAGCAGTTCGTTTGTGGATCAGGGGCCGAACTCACCCCTCCACTTT. The V gene is TRBV28, the J gene TRBJ1-6, with D possibly matching TRBD1 (6 bases). The V end lost 4 bases, the J end lost 10 bases, and 23 bases lay between the germline ends. Germline V gene lookup returns CDR1 MDHEN and CDR2 SYDVKM. CDR3 length: 17 residues.